The following is a TCR beta chain sequence with its context. Its antigen has not been determined. The input lacks base qualities; no much larger clone sits a single base away. This specimen belongs to a study of blood T cell repertoires in COVID-19 (dated by TCRdb to between 2020 and 2021). Background on the whole study: The collaborator samples originated in the United States, Italy and Spain and spanned the acute and convalescent phases of COVID-19. The dataset comprised deeply sampled blood TCRbeta repertoires from subjects exposed to, actively infected with, or recovered from COVID-19. The material from the prospective study consisted of cDNA or gDNA derived from T cells, B-cell-depleted T cells, or PBMCs. HLA class I and class II types, where available, came from metadata supplied by the sample provider rather than from assay-based typing. A freely available public database, intended as a resource for researchers studying the immune response to SARS-CoV-2, is where the repertoires were released. The sample metadata nearly always contained a de-identified subject ID, COVID-19 status, age in years and sex. The samples were drawn from two sources: the first 160 participants of the ongoing ImmuneRACE study, and 1,000 to 1,500 subjects contributed by 6 global collaborators.

Via the germline V gene (reference sequence), CDR1 is SEHNR and CDR2 FQNEAQ. Counted from cysteine to phenylalanine, this CDR3 has 15 amino acids. Just the 45-base CDR3 DNA is kept, in frame starting at base 1. V is cut back by 5 bases and J by 8 bases, with 8 bases in the junction unmatched. Collaborating institutions collected whole blood in K2EDTA tubes following their own protocols. Collaborator samples were shipped for TCRbeta analysis as frozen whole blood, isolated PBMCs, or DNA extracted from either sample type. TCRbeta CDR3 regions were amplified from genomic DNA by means of the immunoSEQ Assay, a bias-controlled multiplex PCR. The original pipeline was this. Nucleated cell counts per sample were estimated from amplification of reference gene primers within the assay. Sequence reads were collapsed and filtered to measure the absolute abundance of every unique TCRbeta CDR3 rearrangement. Productive Simpson clonality was computed per sample as the square root of Simpson's diversity index over productive rearrangements. TCRdb took over this immuneACCESS table, retaining in-frame rearrangements with V and J assigned. Such tables are incomplete; in checked studies, under half of the missing clones stem from an unresolved V gene, and the remainder is unexplained. D and trimming were read from the DNA, whereas the V and J calls and clone size are those reported in that table. The sample table shows 50,000 or so clones, and roughly nine tenths are seen once. The top ten clonotypes cover roughly 9.8% of the sample.

The investigation overall reported the following: How much clinical and demographic metadata was included differed by source and by participant, and the metadata was provided uncurated.

The TCR was taken from a woman aged 80 or over with acute or convalescent COVID-19. The V and J genes are TRBV7-9 and TRBJ1-6; 8 central bases correspond to TRBD1. Sequencing used peripheral blood. CDR3 loop: CASSPFQGADSPLHF. The DNA is TGTGCCAGCAGCCCCTTCCAGGGGGCAGATTCACCCCTCCACTTT. The CDR3, completed at both ends by the reference TRBV7-9 and TRBJ1-6 genes, gives the full variable domain DTGVSQNPRHKITKRGQNVTFRCDPISEHNRLYWYRQTLGQGPEFLTYFQNEAQLEKSRLLSDRFSAERPKGSFSTLEIQRTEQGDSAMYLCASSPFQGADSPLHFGNGTRLTVT.